The 6 T cell receptor beta chains below all came from one sample that was sequenced in a study of cytotoxic CD8 clonotypes in ibrutinib-treated CLL. Assay used: immunoSEQ multiplex PCR; TCRdb lists only in-frame clones, some missing. The sample has 250,000 to 350,000 clones; 76% are singletons. The specimen comprised PBMCs, sampled at disease progression, from a patient treated with ibrutinib. These TCRs come from a human donor with chronic lymphocytic leukemia.

This chain connects TRBV5-4 to TRBJ2-3, with unresolved D. The CDR3 loop spans 14 amino acids. Trimming took off 0 bases at V and 4 bases at J, with 9 bases between the two ends. The germline gives CDR1 SGHNT, CDR2 YYREEE (reference sequence). The CDR3, as DNA: TGTGCCAGCAGCTTGGAGGATCGGGCAGATACGCAGTATTTT. The encoded protein is CASSLEDRADTQYF.

The rearrangement links TRBV5-5 to TRBJ2-5; 7 bases align to TRBD2. Germline V gene lookup returns CDR1 SGHKS and CDR2 YYEKEE (reference sequence). With V trimmed by 5 bases and J by 7 bases, 11 bases remained unmatched. The CDR3 runs 14 residues. Here the CDR3 DNA reads TGTGCCAGCAGAATGAAACCTTCGGGAGGGACCCAGTACTTC. Its protein product is CASRMKPSGGTQYF.

The V call is TRBV27, the J call TRBJ2-6; D perhaps matches TRBD2 (6 bases). The germline V gene has CDR1 MNHEY and CDR2 SMNVEV (reference sequence). This CDR3 is built from 16 residues. V lost 4 bases to trimming and J lost 0 bases, with 10 bases between them. This CDR3 reads CASSSPGGSGANVLTF. The CDR3 nucleotides are TGTGCCAGCAGTTCCCCCGGGGGCTCTGGGGCCAACGTCCTGACTTTC. Supplemented by reference TRBV27 and TRBJ2-6, the full variable domain reads EAQVTQNPRYLITVTGKKLTVTCSQNMNHEYMSWYRQDPGLGLRQIYYSMNVEVTDKGDVPEGYKVSRKEKRNFPLILESPSPNQTSLYFCASSSPGGSGANVLTFGAGSRLTVL.

The chain is built from TRBV4-1 and TRBJ2-1; 8 bases are a match to TRBD2. CDR1 and CDR2 (germline): MGHRA, YSYEKL. This CDR3 has 16 residues. The junction had 8 bases not matched to a gene; V was cut back by 3 bases and J by 4 bases. The CDR3: CASSQAPGTRYNEQFF. In nucleotides, the CDR3 is TGCGCCAGCAGCCAGGCCCCCGGGACTAGATACAATGAGCAGTTCTTC.

The chain employs TRBV4-1 and TRBJ2-7; 11 nucleotides align to TRBD2. Germline values: CDR1 MGHRA, CDR2 YSYEKL. The CDR3 covers 17 residues. The trim removed 1 base at V and 7 bases at J, leaving 12 bases unmatched. As DNA, the CDR3 is TGCGCCAGCAGCCAAGGAACTAGCGGGGGCTTCGATCGGGAGCAGTACTTC. This encodes CASSQGTSGGFDREQYF.

This chain links TRBV29-1 with TRBJ2-1; 8 bases are shared with TRBD2. CDR1 and CDR2 (germline): SQVTM, ANQGSEA. The CDR3 is made up of 14 amino acids. Trimming at V came to 4 bases and at J to 6 bases, leaving 8 bases not matched to a gene. DNA for the CDR3: TGCAGCGTTGCCCCGAGCGGGAGAGTCAATGAGCAGTTCTTC. Translation: CSVAPSGRVNEQFF.